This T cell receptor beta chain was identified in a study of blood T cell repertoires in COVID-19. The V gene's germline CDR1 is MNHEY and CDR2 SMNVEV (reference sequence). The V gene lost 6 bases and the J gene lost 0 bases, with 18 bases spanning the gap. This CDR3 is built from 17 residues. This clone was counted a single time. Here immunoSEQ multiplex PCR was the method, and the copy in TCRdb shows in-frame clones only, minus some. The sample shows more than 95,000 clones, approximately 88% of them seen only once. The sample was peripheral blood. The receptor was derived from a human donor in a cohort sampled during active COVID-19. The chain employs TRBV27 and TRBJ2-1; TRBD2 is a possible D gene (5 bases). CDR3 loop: CASSLFGGFGSYNEQFF. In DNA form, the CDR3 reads TGTGCCAGCAGCCTCTTCGGAGGCTTTGGCTCCTACAATGAGCAGTTCTTC.